The 18 T cell receptor beta chains below all came from one sample that was sequenced in a study of cytomegalovirus exposure and HLA in healthy donors (dated by TCRdb to about 2017). The method was the immunoSEQ multiplex PCR assay. TCRdb retrieved this table from immuneACCESS and kept in-frame rearrangements only. Not all clones are present; in checked studies, unresolved V genes account for under half, and no reason is known for the remainder. For this sample the table gives 260,000 or so clones, of which roughly 89% were detected only once. The ten largest account for roughly 2.5% of the sample. Sequences were obtained from PBMCs. These receptors all come from a man aged 18 to 29 in good health and CMV-seronegative.

The J gene is TRBJ2-3, the V gene TRBV25-1; D uncertain. With 5 bases removed from V and 1 base from J, the gap between germline ends came to 16 bases. Germline V gene sequence: CDR1 MGHDK, CDR2 SYGVNS. This CDR3 is 16 amino acids long. The CDR3 DNA follows: TGTGCCAGCAGTCAGGCTACCTCCCATCGCACAGATACGCAGTATTTT. Amino acid sequence: CASSQATSHRTDTQYF.

The chain links TRBV27 to TRBJ2-1, with 8 bases aligning to TRBD2. This CDR3 is built from 16 residues. Germline CDR1 reads MNHEY; CDR2 reads SMNVEV (reference sequence). J was trimmed by 2 bases and V by 3 bases; bases with no gene match: 6. The DNA of the CDR3 is TGTGCCAGCAGTTTTCTTAGCGGGATAACCTACAATGAGCAGTTCTTC. It codes for CASSFLSGITYNEQFF.

The V gene is TRBV5-1, the J gene TRBJ2-2; 9 nucleotides agree with TRBD1. CDR3 length equals 13 residues. Germline trimming cut 7 bases from V and 6 bases from J; bases unmatched to any gene: 4. Germline V gene lookup returns CDR1 SGHRS and CDR2 YFSETQ. CDR3 sequence (DNA): TGCGCCAGCGGGACAGGGATCGCCGGGGAGCTGTTTTTT. It specifies CASGTGIAGELFF.

The J gene is TRBJ1-1, the V gene TRBV28; D uncertain. Germline V CDR1 and CDR2: MDHEN, SYDVKM. The CDR3 sequence is 13 residues long. V was clipped by 3 bases and J by 1 base, with 6 bases between them. The CDR3 DNA reads as TGTGCCAGCAGTTTTATCTCGAACACTGAAGCTTTCTTT. Amino acid sequence: CASSFISNTEAFF.

In DNA form, the CDR3 reads TGTGCCAGCAGTGTGACAGGGGCTAACTATGGCTACACCTTC. It translates to CASSVTGANYGYTF. The chain uses TRBV27 and TRBJ1-2; 8 nucleotides match TRBD1. Per the germline V gene, CDR1 is MNHEY and CDR2 is SMNVEV (reference sequence). After removal of 5 bases from V and 0 bases from J, the junction contained 2 bases not matched to a gene. CDR3 length equals 14 residues.

The rearrangement uses TRBV7-2 and TRBJ2-7; 10 positions match TRBD2. CDR3 length equals 15 residues. Germline CDR1 reads SGHTA; CDR2 reads FQGNSA. With V trimmed by 3 bases and J by 4 bases, 6 bases remained unmatched. CDR3 sequence reads: CASSFQRGGLYEQYF. Here the CDR3 DNA reads TGTGCCAGCAGCTTTCAGCGGGGGGGCTTGTACGAGCAGTACTTC.

The rearrangement links TRBV10-3 to TRBJ2-1; D uncertain. V lost 3 bases and J lost 4, with 7 bases in between. Germline V lookup: CDR1 ENHRY, CDR2 SYGVKD. This CDR3 comprises 13 residues. The CDR3 DNA follows: TGTGCCATCAGTGAAACAGATTACAATGAGCAGTTCTTC. Its protein product is CAISETDYNEQFF.

This rearrangement joins TRBV18 to TRBJ1-6; TRBD1 might be the D (6 bases). This CDR3 has 14 amino acids. V gave up 3 bases and J gave up 5 bases, with 8 bases separating them. Germline V gene lookup returns CDR1 KGHSH and CDR2 LQKENI. The chain's CDR3 is CASSPDSNNSPLHF. Written as DNA, the CDR3 is TGTGCCAGCTCACCGGACAGTAATAATTCACCCCTCCACTTT.

The chain employs TRBV4-1 and TRBJ1-4; 9 bases map to TRBD1. V dropped 7 bases and J dropped 7; count of bases not matched to a gene: 10. The germline CDR1 and CDR2 sequences are MGHRA and YSYEKL. CDR3 size: 15 residues. CDR3 in DNA: TGCGCCAGCACCCCACGGGACAGGGTGGGTGAAAAACTGTTTTTT. Its protein is CASTPRDRVGEKLFF.

The chain carries TRBV10-3 and TRBJ2-7; maybe TRBD1 (5 bases). The CDR3 is 12 residues long. Germline CDR1 and CDR2: ENHRY and SYGVKD. The V end lost 11 bases, the J end lost 2 bases, and 13 bases lay between the germline ends. This chain's CDR3 is CASRTTAYEQYF. The CDR3 DNA is TGTGCCTCCCGGACGACAGCCTACGAGCAGTACTTC.

This sequence joins TRBV30 and TRBJ2-1, with a weak D call TRBD2 (6 bases). V was pared by 0 bases and J by 4 bases, with 10 bases between. Germline V lookup: CDR1 GTSNPN, CDR2 SVGIG (reference sequence). The CDR3 has 14 amino acids. CDR3 sequence (DNA): TGTGCCTGGAGTGTGGGCGGGATATACAATGAGCAGTTCTTC. It is translated as CAWSVGGIYNEQFF.

The CDR3 reads CSVRGLNQPQHF. The DNA of the CDR3 is TGCAGCGTCCGCGGATTAAATCAGCCCCAGCATTTT. V and J are TRBV29-1 and TRBJ1-5; D gene unclear. Germline CDR1 reads SQVTM; CDR2 reads ANQGSEA. The germline V and J ends were trimmed by 6 bases and 4 bases, with 10 bases remaining between them. This CDR3 region has 12 residues.

This chain uses TRBV5-1 with TRBJ1-3; D may be TRBD1 (5 bases). In germline, CDR1 is SGHRS, CDR2 YFSETQ. Deletions cut 4 bases from V and 1 base from J, with 6 bases between. There are 13 residues in the CDR3. The CDR3 region has the DNA TGCGCCAGCAGCGGGACTTCTGGAAACACCATATATTTT. This codes for CASSGTSGNTIYF.

The chain uses TRBV30 and TRBJ2-3, with 10 bases identical to TRBD2. Unmatched junction bases numbered 7, after V lost 4 bases and J lost 6 bases. CDR1 GTSNPN and CDR2 SVGIG come from the germline V gene (reference sequence). CDR3 length: 14 amino acids. CDR3 in amino acids: CAWNGLAAPDTQYF. The CDR3 DNA is TGTGCCTGGAACGGACTAGCGGCGCCGGATACGCAGTATTTT.

The rearrangement links TRBV6-1 to TRBJ1-2, with D unresolved. Germline loops: CDR1 MNHNS, CDR2 SASEGT. The CDR3 sequence is 12 residues long. V was shortened by 4 bases and J by 4 bases, with 7 bases between the two germline ends. CDR3 loop: CASSGHLYGYTF. CDR3 nucleotides: TGTGCCAGCAGTGGACACCTCTATGGCTACACCTTC.

The rearrangement links TRBV6-6 to TRBJ2-1, with D tentatively TRBD2 (6 bases). From germline, CDR1 is MNHNY and CDR2 SVGAGI (reference sequence). The CDR3 spans 12 residues. Trimming left V 4 bases short and J 10 bases short, with 11 bases between. CDR3 region: CASSFGLREQFF. The DNA of the CDR3 is TGTGCCAGCAGTTTCGGACTAAGAGAGCAGTTCTTC.

The chain uses TRBV6-5 and TRBJ1-2; TRBD1 might be the D (5 bases). Germline assignment: CDR1 MNHEY and CDR2 SVGAGI. The CDR3 runs 13 residues. Trimming stripped 6 bases from V and 4 bases from J, with 12 bases between. CDR3 in amino acids: CASRFDSSYGYTF. The CDR3 coding sequence is TGTGCCAGCAGATTCGACAGCAGCTATGGCTACACCTTC.

The chain combines TRBV11-2 with TRBJ1-6; no clear D. This CDR3 region has 15 residues. Trimming left V 0 bases short and J 10 bases short, with 13 bases between. CDR1 is SGHAT, CDR2 FQNNGV, per germline. The CDR3 region has the DNA TGTGCCAGCAGCTTAGAGGGAGAGGGCAACTCACCCCTCCACTTT. Amino acid sequence: CASSLEGEGNSPLHF.